Sequencing of this T cell receptor (beta chain) was carried out in a study of regulatory T cells in long-lasting Graves disease. Study findings and constraints: Favoring TRBV28, TRBJ1-2 and TRBJ2-5 was a feature seen in persistent disease.

After removal of 0 bases from V and 11 bases from J, the junction contained 8 bases not matched to a gene. This CDR3 spans 14 amino acids. Germline CDR1 and CDR2: LGHDT and YNNKEL (reference sequence). Researchers made TCR beta libraries by using iRepertoire HTBI primers and running Arm-PCR on CDR3 regions. TCRdb recomputed calls from the multiplex PCR reads with MiXCR, one row per CDR3 protein. The data hold about 460,000 distinct CDR3 sequences, with 13% to 15% observed a single time. This clonotype appeared many times. The antigen is not known. Time point: newly diagnosed GD, antithyroid drugs for less than 3 months. Construction of the TCR library relied on RNA isolated from PBMCs. These sequences were also reported in another study, on T cells in Graves' hyperthyroidism and ophthalmopathy. This second study notes: In the first-round RT-PCR of the TCR CDR3, the HTBI primer set was used. Appearing also in blood were most of the thyroid clonotypes expanded above 0.001.

The origin of this receptor is a woman aged 50 to 60 with Graves disease. The material sequenced was peripheral blood mononuclear cells (PBMCs), taken at new diagnosis, from a patient treated with antithyroid drugs. V gene TRBV3-1 combines with J gene TRBJ1-2; TRBD1 agrees at 8 bases. Here the CDR3 DNA reads TGTGCCAGCAGCCAAGAAGGGGACAGGCTTTCTTACACCTTC. It yields the protein CASSQEGDRLSYTF. Complete variable domain (other parts from reference TRBV3-1 and TRBJ1-2): DTAVSQTPKYLVTQMGNDKSIKCEQNLGHDTMYWYKQDSKKFLKIMFSYNNKELIINETVPNRFSPKSPDKAHLNLHINSLELGDSAVYFCASSQEGDRLSYTFGSGTRLTVV.